One sample yielded the 21 T cell receptor beta chains listed below, sequenced in a study of T cells in Graves' hyperthyroidism and ophthalmopathy. TCR beta CDR3 regions were amplified from RNA. The TCR CDR3 first-round RT-PCR relied on the HTBI primer set. TCRdb itself ran the multiplex PCR reads through MiXCR, one entry per CDR3 protein. The data show around 760,000 distinct CDR3 sequences, just over 35% seen once. Specimen: blood. All receptors derive from a woman aged 40 to 50 with Graves' hyperthyroidism.

In this sample, this clonotype turned up many times. V gene TRBV7-2 combines with J gene TRBJ1-5, with unresolved D. Trimming left V 1 base short and J 1 base short, with 5 bases between. The CDR3 is made up of 14 amino acids. The V gene's germline CDR1 is SGHTA and CDR2 FQGNSA. The DNA of the CDR3 is TGTGCCAGCAGCTTAGGGACGAGCAATCAGCCCCAGCATTTT. Its translation is CASSLGTSNQPQHF.

As concerns this clonotype: This may come from a read error, since a much larger clone is one base off. The gene calls are TRBV20-1 and TRBJ1-6, with TRBD1 identical over 7 bases. Germline CDR1 and CDR2: DFQATT and SNEGSKA (reference sequence). There are 15 residues in the CDR3. The chain's CDR3 is CRATRLTGVDSPLHF. CDR3 nucleotides: TGCCGTGCCACCAGGCTTACAGGGGTGGATTCACCCCTCCACTTT.

This clonotype was picked up many times. The chain employs TRBV7-9 and TRBJ1-1; tentatively, D is TRBD1 (5 bases). V was pared by 0 bases and J by 0 bases, with 8 bases between. This CDR3 comprises 15 residues. The V gene's germline CDR1 is SEHNR and CDR2 FQNEAQ (reference sequence). In nucleotides, the CDR3 is TGTGCCAGCAGCTTAGCGGACATAGTGAACACTGAAGCTTTCTTT. Protein: CASSLADIVNTEAFF.

This sequence joins TRBV2 and TRBJ2-7; 9 bases line up with TRBD1. The CDR3 loop spans 16 amino acids. V lost 10 bases to trimming and J lost 7 bases; unmatched junction nucleotides: 20. Germline CDR1 reads SNHLY; CDR2 reads FYNNEI. CDR3 in amino acids: CAISLEGTGSYNEQYF. For the CDR3, the DNA is TGTGCCATCAGCTTGGAGGGGACAGGGTCATACAATGAGCAGTACTTC.

This clonotype was observed a few times. The genes are TRBV6-1 and TRBJ1-3, with D maybe TRBD1 (6 bases). V lost 6 bases and J lost 2, with 11 bases in between. The germline CDR1 and CDR2 sequences are MNHNS and SASEGT. CDR3 length: 14 residues. CDR3: CASSPGATGNTIYF. The CDR3 DNA is TGTGCCAGCAGCCCAGGGGCAACTGGAAACACCATATATTTT.

This clonotype is a singleton in its sample. The chain recombines TRBV19 with TRBJ2-7, with D uncertain. The CDR3 is 15 residues long. The V end lost 9 bases, the J end lost 0 bases, and 18 bases lay between the germline ends. The germline gives CDR1 LNHDA, CDR2 SQIVND (reference sequence). The CDR3 protein is CASSFRAHSSYEQYF. DNA of the CDR3: TGTGCCAGCAGTTTTAGGGCTCACTCCTCCTACGAGCAGTACTTC.

The rearrangement uses TRBV20-1 and TRBJ2-7; D remains ambiguous. There are 14 residues in the CDR3. Looked up from germline, CDR1 is DFQATT and CDR2 is SNEGSKA (reference sequence). Trimming pared 0 bases from V and 5 bases from J, leaving 14 bases between. Written as DNA, the CDR3 is TGCAGTGCTAGAGATGAGCGTGGAACGAACGAGCAGTACTTC. Protein: CSARDERGTNEQYF.

The CDR3 spells CSLRAQGYEQYF. Written as DNA, the CDR3 is TGCAGCCTTAGGGCCCAGGGTTACGAGCAGTACTTC. The chain carries TRBV20-1 and TRBJ2-7; D might be TRBD1 (5 bases). Germline V gives CDR1 DFQATT, CDR2 SNEGSKA (reference sequence). The CDR3 has 12 residues.

V is TRBV7-2 and J is TRBJ1-6; no reliable D call. The CDR3 loop spans 15 amino acids. In germline, CDR1 is SGHTA, CDR2 FQGNSA. The ends were cut back, 3 bases at V and 8 bases at J, with 14 bases in the middle. The CDR3 sequence is CASSLKGSQYSPLHF. DNA of the CDR3: TGTGCCAGCAGCTTGAAGGGATCCCAATATTCACCCCTCCACTTT. Looking up the rest from reference TRBV7-2 and TRBJ1-6 gives the full variable domain: GAGVSQSPSNKVTEKGKDVELRCDPISGHTALYWYRQSLGQGLEFLIYFQGNSAPDKSGLPSDRFSAERTGGSVSTLTIQRTQQEDSAVYLCASSLKGSQYSPLHFGNGTRLTVT.

This clonotype was found many times. For the CDR3, the DNA is TGTGCCACCAGCAGAGATACTAGGAGTTTAGGTGAAAAACTGTTTTTT. Residues: CATSRDTRSLGEKLFF. The chain uses TRBV15 and TRBJ1-4; D unclear. CDR3 length: 16 residues. V was pared by 0 bases and J by 7 bases, with 15 bases between. Germline lookup yields CDR1 LNHNV and CDR2 YYDKDF (reference sequence).

CDR3: CASSLSPGLNSPLHF. The CDR3 DNA sequence: TGCGCCAGCAGCTTGTCCCCAGGGCTAAATTCACCCCTCCACTTT. The chain uses TRBV5-1 and TRBJ1-6, with D possibly TRBD1 on 5 matching bases. Trimming shortened V by 1 base and J by 7 bases, and 12 bases separated the two germline ends. The CDR3 spans 15 residues. Germline V gives CDR1 SGHRS, CDR2 YFSETQ.

This clonotype appeared once. A much larger clone differs from this one at a single base, so this may be a read error. J is TRBJ1-5 and V is TRBV7-9; 9 bases map to TRBD1. The CDR3 contains 14 residues. Germline CDR1 SEHNR, CDR2 FQNEAQ (reference sequence). V lost 2 bases and J lost 15; bases outside the gene matches: 11. The CDR3 loop is CASSLPDRDRDVHF. The CDR3 coding sequence is TGTGCCAGCAGCTTACCCGACCGGGACAGGGATGTGCATTTT.

This clonotype occurred many times. CDR3 coding DNA: TGTGCCAGTAGGAGCCGGGAACAGGGAACCTACGAGCAGTACTTC. It encodes CASRSREQGTYEQYF. This rearrangement joins TRBV19 to TRBJ2-7; possibly TRBD1 for D (6 bases). Trimming stripped 6 bases from V and 2 bases from J, with 17 bases between. Germline loops: CDR1 LNHDA, CDR2 SQIVND (reference sequence). The CDR3 consists of 15 residues. The full variable domain, its missing parts supplied by reference TRBV19 and TRBJ2-7, is DGGITQSPKYLFRKEGQNVTLSCEQNLNHDAMYWYRQDPGQGLRLIYYSQIVNDFQKGDIAEGYSVSREKKESFPLTVTSAQKNPTAFYLCASRSREQGTYEQYFGPGTRLTVT.

The J gene is TRBJ2-5, the V gene TRBV30; 10 bases fit TRBD2. V shed 2 bases and J 5 bases; nucleotides not matched to a gene: 8. CDR1 and CDR2 (germline): GTSNPN, SVGIG (reference sequence). This CDR3 comprises 15 residues. This CDR3 reads CAWSPSGRAMETQYF. CDR3 coding DNA: TGTGCCTGGAGTCCGAGCGGGAGGGCCATGGAGACCCAGTACTTC.

This clonotype occurred many times. V is TRBV10-3 and J is TRBJ1-1, with D maybe TRBD1 (6 bases). The CDR3 is made up of 14 amino acids. The V end lost 10 bases, the J end lost 11 bases, and 26 bases lay between the germline ends. The germline V gene encodes CDR1 ENHRY and CDR2 SYGVKD. The CDR3 reads CATSDSLQGGRAFF. The CDR3 nucleotides are TGTGCCACCTCGGACTCTTTACAGGGTGGACGCGCTTTCTTT.

Concerning this clonotype itself: The CDR3 ends on some other residue instead of the conserved phenylalanine or tryptophan, so this is likely a read error. The genes are TRBV7-2 and TRBJ1-1; D gene ambiguous. Trimming cost V 5 bases and J 2 bases, with 15 bases left between them. CDR3 length: 15 residues. The germline V gene has CDR1 SGHTA and CDR2 FQGNSA. DNA for the CDR3: TGTGCCAGCAGCCCCTCCGGGGAGATCAACACTGAAGCTTTCTCT. It yields the protein CASSPSGEINTEAFS.

The chain couples TRBV20-1 to TRBJ2-3, with D uncertain. There are 13 residues in the CDR3. V was pared by 2 bases and J by 3 bases, with 9 bases between. Germline V gene lookup returns CDR1 DFQATT and CDR2 SNEGSKA (reference sequence). CDR3 region: CSARLSETDTQYF. The CDR3 DNA sequence: TGCAGTGCTAGACTTTCGGAGACAGATACGCAGTATTTT.

This clonotype was recorded at least ten times. This chain joins TRBV7-8 and TRBJ1-1; 9 bases match TRBD1. V was clipped by 5 bases and J by 1 base; unmatched bases: 8. This CDR3 is built from 16 residues. Germline CDR1 is SGHVS and CDR2 is FQNEAQ. CDR3 coding DNA: TGTGCCAGCAGCCCTACAGGGGGCGCGGGGAACACTGAAGCTTTCTTT. This translates into CASSPTGGAGNTEAFF.

This clonotype was found many times. V is TRBV7-9 and J is TRBJ2-7, with no clear D. CDR1 SEHNR and CDR2 FQNEAQ come from the germline V gene (reference sequence). The CDR3 has 14 amino acids. Trimming stripped 10 bases from V and 4 bases from J, with 20 bases between. CDR3 region: CATTPGPTPYEQYF. The DNA of the CDR3 is TGTGCCACTACTCCGGGTCCTACGCCTTACGAGCAGTACTTC.

The chain has TRBV7-9 and TRBJ2-7; perhaps TRBD2 as D (5 bases). The DNA end favors TRBJ2-1, so the J call may be wrong. The germline gives CDR1 SEHNR, CDR2 FQNEAQ (reference sequence). The CDR3 loop spans 14 amino acids. DNA of the CDR3: TGTGCCAGCAGCTATAGGGAGATAGCGCATGAGCAGTTCTTC. Protein product: CASSYREIAHEQFF.

The chain combines TRBV6-2 or TRBV6-3 with TRBJ1-1; D is unresolved. The CDR3 is 14 amino acids. The V gene's germline CDR1 is MNHEY and CDR2 SVGEGT. Trimming stripped 2 bases from V and 4 bases from J, with 11 bases between. CDR3 DNA: TGTGCCAGCAGTTACCAGCTTCGGGGCACTGAAGCTTTCTTT. Translation gives CASSYQLRGTEAFF.